The 25 T cell receptor beta chains listed next were all sequenced from one sample in a study of OX40 agonist ivuxolimab in advanced cancers. Method: immunoSEQ multiplex PCR; TCRdb's copy keeps in-frame clones and lacks some. The sample yields about 58,000 clones, 75% to 90% seen once. The sample in question was CD4+ or CD8+ T cells sorted from blood, obtained in a trial of the OX40 agonist ivuxolimab. The receptors come from an adult with an advanced solid tumor such as melanoma, head and neck, liver or kidney cancer.

This clone turned up a few times. The V call is TRBV7-2, the J call TRBJ1-6, with a weak D call TRBD1 (5 bases). The V end was cut by 4 bases, the J end by 7 bases, with 11 bases between. Germline assignment: CDR1 SGHTA and CDR2 FQGNSA. CDR3 length equals 14 residues. This CDR3 is CASSSPGPNSPLHF. The CDR3 nucleotides read TGTGCCAGCAGCTCCCCGGGGCCGAATTCACCCCTCCACTTT.

The CDR3 spells CASRRTDRGGWNEQFF. The CDR3 DNA sequence: TGTGCCAGCCGTAGAACGGACAGGGGGGGTTGGAATGAGCAGTTCTTC. The rearrangement links TRBV11-2 to TRBJ2-1; 10 bases align to TRBD1. CDR1 SGHAT and CDR2 FQNNGV come from the germline V gene. V trimming: 8 bases; J trimming: 7 bases; junction bases outside the gene matches: 14. This CDR3 spans 16 amino acids.

V gene TRBV5-1 combines with J gene TRBJ2-7; either TRBD1 or TRBD2 may supply D (6 bases each). Germline V CDR1 and CDR2: SGHRS, YFSETQ. Trimming shortened V by 0 bases and J by 7 bases, and 11 bases separated the two germline ends. The CDR3 loop spans 13 amino acids. The CDR3 here is CASSLDRAGEQYF. The CDR3 DNA reads TGCGCCAGCAGCTTGGACAGGGCGGGAGAGCAGTACTTC.

The chain joins TRBV11-2 to TRBJ2-5; the match to TRBD2 covers 7 bases. The J segment lost 5 bases and the V segment lost 5 bases, leaving 8 bases of the junction unmatched. CDR1 is SGHAT and CDR2 is FQNNGV in the germline V gene. This CDR3 contains 14 residues. The CDR3 DNA reads as TGTGCCAGCAGCCCAACCCGGACTAGTGAGACCCAGTACTTC. Encoded protein: CASSPTRTSETQYF.

The CDR3 nucleotides are TGTGCCAGCAGCCAAGTTTTAGGACAGGCGGATCAGCCCCAGCATTTT. Translated, it gives CASSQVLGQADQPQHF. The chain has TRBV4-2 and TRBJ1-5, with 7 bases matching TRBD1. V lost 1 base, J lost 5 bases, and 8 bases stayed unmatched. The CDR3 runs to 16 residues. CDR1 LGHNA and CDR2 YNFKEQ come from the germline V gene.

This clone turned up a few times. The same CDR3 also results from other DNA sequences found in this sample. The rearrangement uses TRBV11-2 and TRBJ2-5; maybe TRBD2 (5 bases). The CDR3 consists of 14 residues. The germline V gene has CDR1 SGHAT and CDR2 FQNNGV. V gave up 5 bases and J gave up 1 base, with 11 bases separating them. The CDR3 loop reads CASSPRLAQETQYF. CDR3 nucleotide sequence: TGTGCCAGCAGCCCACGTCTAGCCCAAGAGACCCAGTACTTC.

The chain recombines TRBV5-1 with TRBJ1-1; unclear D gene. V was trimmed by 5 bases and J by 0 bases, leaving 17 bases between them. Germline V gene lookup returns CDR1 SGHRS and CDR2 YFSETQ. This CDR3 comprises 16 residues. The CDR3 region has the DNA TGCGCCAGCAGAGAGACCCTTGGATCCATGAACACTGAAGCTTTCTTT. It translates to CASRETLGSMNTEAFF.

The chain has TRBV12-5 and TRBJ2-1, with D possibly matching TRBD2 (6 bases). The V end was cut by 2 bases, the J end by 9 bases, with 11 bases between. The CDR3 has 13 amino acids. Germline V gene data show CDR1 as LGHNT and CDR2 as FRNRAP. The CDR3 nucleotides are TGTGCTAGTGGTTTGCGCGGGGATAGTGAGCAGTTCTTC. It yields the protein CASGLRGDSEQFF.

The chain is built from TRBV7-9 and TRBJ2-1, with D maybe TRBD1 (6 bases). The length of the CDR3 is 14 residues. Between the trimmed V and J ends, which lost 1 base and 7 bases, there was a span of 11 bases. The germline V gene encodes CDR1 SEHNR and CDR2 FQNEAQ (reference sequence). CDR3 DNA: TGTGCCAGCAGCTTAGGTGGGCAGGGGAATGAGCAGTTCTTC. It codes for CASSLGGQGNEQFF. The full variable domain, in which reference TRBV7-9 and TRBJ2-1 provide the parts outside the CDR3, is DTGVSQNPRHKITKRGQNVTFRCDPISEHNRLYWYRQTLGQGPEFLTYFQNEAQLEKSRLLSDRFSAERPKGSFSTLEIQRTEQGDSAMYLCASSLGGQGNEQFFGPGTRLTVL.

The chain uses TRBV4-1 and TRBJ2-6; the D is unclear. This CDR3 contains 21 residues. Germline CDR1 and CDR2: MGHRA and YSYEKL. V dropped 0 bases and J dropped 0 bases, with 21 bases sitting between them. CDR3 bases: TGCGCCAGCAGCCAAGATCTCCTTCCCGTCCGACTGCACTCTGGGGCCAACGTCCTGACTTTC. Protein product: CASSQDLLPVRLHSGANVLTF.

This chain uses TRBV6-1 with TRBJ1-5, with a weak D call TRBD1 (6 bases). The CDR3 loop spans 15 amino acids. Trimming removed 8 bases at V and 6 bases at J, with 20 bases between. Germline assignment: CDR1 MNHNS and CDR2 SASEGT. CDR3 protein: CASFRGGPTTQPQHF. The CDR3 nucleotides are TGTGCCAGCTTCCGAGGGGGGCCCACTACTCAGCCCCAGCATTTT.

The V gene is TRBV5-1, the J gene TRBJ1-6; 7 bases align to TRBD1. V lost 5 bases and J lost 8; bases outside the gene matches: 7. CDR3 size: 14 residues. Germline CDR1 is SGHRS and CDR2 is YFSETQ. Written as DNA, the CDR3 is TGCGCCAGCAGGAACGGGACAGTTTATTCACCCCTCCACTTT. Translated, it gives CASRNGTVYSPLHF.

V is TRBV28 and J is TRBJ1-2, with D perhaps matching TRBD1 (6 bases). Germline CDR1 is MDHEN and CDR2 is SYDVKM. The V and J ends lost 5 bases and 7 bases respectively, with 14 bases between them. The length of the CDR3 is 13 residues. As DNA, the CDR3 is TGTGCCAGCAGTCCCGGGGGCCTGGTTGGCTACACCTTC. The encoded protein is CASSPGGLVGYTF.

The chain combines TRBV5-1 with TRBJ1-1, with D tentatively TRBD1 (6 bases). V was cut by 6 bases and J by 0 bases, with 12 bases left in between. Per the germline V gene, CDR1 is SGHRS and CDR2 is YFSETQ. This CDR3 is built from 14 residues. CDR3 amino acids: CASKPRTVNTEAFF. The CDR3 DNA is TGCGCCAGCAAACCGAGGACAGTGAACACTGAAGCTTTCTTT. Drawing the rest from reference TRBV5-1 and TRBJ1-1, the complete variable domain is KAGVTQTPRYLIKTRGQQVTLSCSPISGHRSVSWYQQTPGQGLQFLFEYFSETQRNKGNFPGRFSGRQFSNSRSEMNVSTLELGDSALYLCASKPRTVNTEAFFGQGTRLTVV.

In DNA, the CDR3 is TGTGCCAGCAGCTTAGAGGGACTAGCGGAGGATGAGCAGTTCTTC. Its protein is CASSLEGLAEDEQFF. The J gene is TRBJ2-1, the V gene TRBV7-7, with TRBD2 identical over 11 bases. The CDR3 runs to 15 residues. V lost 1 base, J lost 8 bases, and 4 bases stayed unmatched. The germline gives CDR1 SSHAT, CDR2 FNYEAQ (reference sequence). Full variable domain (missing parts from reference TRBV7-7 and TRBJ2-1): GAGVSQSPRYKVTKRGQDVTLRCDPISSHATLYWYQQALGQGPEFLTYFNYEAQPDKSGLPSDRFSAERPEGSISTLTIQRTEQRDSAMYRCASSLEGLAEDEQFFGPGTRLTVL.

V is TRBV5-4 and J is TRBJ1-4; maybe TRBD1 (6 bases). This CDR3 comprises 14 residues. The V gene lost 2 bases and the J gene lost 4 bases, with 9 bases spanning the gap. Germline assignment: CDR1 SGHNT and CDR2 YYREEE (reference sequence). CDR3 in amino acids: CASSFPGDNEKLFF. For the CDR3, the DNA is TGTGCCAGCAGCTTTCCAGGGGATAATGAAAAACTGTTTTTT.

The rearrangement links TRBV5-1 to TRBJ1-1, with D tentatively TRBD1 (6 bases). In germline, CDR1 is SGHRS, CDR2 YFSETQ. Deletions cut 1 base from V and 6 bases from J, with 13 bases between. This CDR3 is built from 14 residues. The CDR3 DNA reads as TGCGCCAGCAGCTTGAGGGGGGCGCGCTCTGAAGCTTTCTTT. It yields the protein CASSLRGARSEAFF.

The chain recombines TRBV5-1 with TRBJ2-1, with 11 bases aligning to TRBD2. Trimming cost V 4 bases and J 7 bases; bases outside gene matches: 10. CDR3 length: 16 amino acids. Germline assignment: CDR1 SGHRS and CDR2 YFSETQ. The CDR3: CASSVRPSGGTNEQFF. In DNA form, the CDR3 reads TGCGCCAGCAGCGTACGGCCTAGCGGGGGGACGAATGAGCAGTTCTTC.

The chain employs TRBV15 and TRBJ1-1, with D maybe TRBD1 (6 bases). The CDR3 is made up of 15 amino acids. CDR1 is LNHNV and CDR2 is YYDKDF in the germline V gene (reference sequence). The V end lost 5 bases, the J end lost 6 bases, and 19 bases lay between the germline ends. The CDR3 DNA reads as TGTGCCACCAGCGACCATCGGCGGGGGCTTTCTGAAGCTTTCTTT. Its protein is CATSDHRRGLSEAFF.

This clone occurred once. V and J are TRBV5-8 and TRBJ1-2; TRBD1 aligns across 7 bases. After removal of 0 bases from V and 0 bases from J, the junction contained 2 bases not matched to a gene. The CDR3 is 15 amino acids. Germline-derived CDR1 and CDR2 are SGHTS and YDEGEE. For the CDR3, the DNA is TGTGCCAGCAGCTTGGGGGGACAGTCTAACTATGGCTACACCTTC. This gives the protein CASSLGGQSNYGYTF.

The chain combines TRBV11-2 with TRBJ2-3, with D perhaps TRBD2 (6 bases). The CDR3 spans 17 residues. Germline V lookup: CDR1 SGHAT, CDR2 FQNNGV. V shed 1 base and J shed 5 bases, with 19 bases lying between them. In DNA, the CDR3 is TGTGCCAGCAGCTTAGCGAGCGGTCCCTCGGGGGTAGATACGCAGTATTTT. It translates to CASSLASGPSGVDTQYF.

CDR3 nucleotide sequence: TGTGCCAGCACCCCGGGGGTAGCGGCAAGCTCCTACGAGCAGTACTTC. This translates into CASTPGVAASSYEQYF. The chain joins TRBV11-3 to TRBJ2-7; a weak D match, TRBD2 (6 bases). Germline CDR1 SGHNT, CDR2 YENEEA. The V and J ends lost 7 bases and 0 bases respectively, with 19 bases between them. The CDR3 loop spans 16 amino acids.

The chain couples TRBV2 to TRBJ1-4; TRBD1 aligns across 11 bases. J was trimmed by 6 bases and V by 6 bases; bases with no gene match: 3. The CDR3 length is 14 residues. CDR1 is SNHLY, CDR2 FYNNEI, per germline. In nucleotides, the CDR3 is TGTGCCAGCAGAGGGGACAGGGGGGATGAAAAACTGTTTTTT. This codes for CASRGDRGDEKLFF. The entire variable domain, with the rest obtained from reference TRBV2 and TRBJ1-4, is as follows: EPEVTQTPSHQVTQMGQEVILRCVPISNHLYFYWYRQILGQKVEFLVSFYNNEISEKSEIFDDQFSVERPDGSNFTLKIRSTKLEDSAMYFCASRGDRGDEKLFFGSGTQLSVL.

V usage is TRBV23-1 and J usage is TRBJ2-7, with TRBD2 as a possible D gene (7 bases). TRBV23-1 falls under the ORF class, with uncertain function. The CDR3 length is 12 residues. With 9 bases removed from V and 6 bases from J, the gap between germline ends came to 15 bases. The CDR3 nucleotides read TGCGCCAGTGAGGGGGGGAGGGTCGAGCAGTACTTC. It specifies CASEGGRVEQYF.

About this clone: An end of the junction does not agree with germline; a read error may underlie this. This CDR3 reads CASSEGQGALNSPLHF. CDR3 coding DNA: TGTGCCAGCAGCGAAGGACAGGGGGCGCTTAATTCACCCCTCCACTTT. The chain carries TRBV2 and TRBJ1-6; 11 nucleotides agree with TRBD1. CDR3 length: 16 residues. Germline V lookup: CDR1 SNHLY, CDR2 FYNNEI.